The 13 T cell receptor beta chains below all came from one sample that was sequenced in a study of identical twins (dated by TCRdb to 2016 to 2017). Library prep was done by 5' RACE. This sample was sequenced with an Illumina HiSeq 2000. TCRdb's own reprocessing of the public reads used fastp at Q25 and MiXCR and kept productive beta chains. Every CDR3 protein is listed once, alongside the most common genes and DNA of its rows. The sample data list 350,000 to 600,000 distinct CDR3 sequences, and 14% of these were observed just once. The ten largest clonotypes hold approximately 0.52% of the sample. Separately, the same data were catalogued under a study of yellow fever vaccine responses in identical twins.

Source material: CD4+ T cells sorted from blood. Receptors originate from a woman aged 18-29 years in good health.

The chain combines TRBV10-3 with TRBJ2-1; 7 nucleotides agree with TRBD1. From germline, CDR1 is ENHRY and CDR2 SYGVKD. The CDR3 has 12 amino acids. Germline trimming cut 5 bases from V and 8 bases from J; bases unmatched to any gene: 3. Written as DNA, the CDR3 is TGTGCCATCAGTACAGGGGTAGATGAGCAGTTCTTC. The encoded protein is CAISTGVDEQFF.

Many counts were recorded for this clonotype. The genes are TRBV7-9 and TRBJ1-2; weak D call: TRBD1 (6 bases). From germline, CDR1 is SEHNR and CDR2 FQNEAQ (reference sequence). CDR3 size: 16 residues. V was trimmed by 1 base and J by 9 bases, leaving 21 bases between them. DNA for the CDR3: TGTGCCAGCAGCTTAGGGTCGGGGGGCGTCTCTTATAGCTACACCTTC. Translating it yields CASSLGSGGVSYSYTF.

This clonotype has more than one count but fewer than ten. The CDR3 coding sequence is TGTGCCAGCAGTTACCTGGGCCCAAAAGAGACCCAGTACTTC. This encodes CASSYLGPKETQYF. This sequence joins TRBV6-2 or TRBV6-3 and TRBJ2-5; D call uncertain. The germline CDR1 and CDR2 sequences are MNHEY and SVGEGT. The CDR3 runs 14 residues. Deletions cut 2 bases from V and 3 bases from J, with 10 bases between.

This rearrangement joins TRBV5-1 to TRBJ2-7; weak D call: TRBD2 (5 bases). The germline V gene encodes CDR1 SGHRS and CDR2 YFSETQ. CDR3 size: 15 residues. Deletions cut 0 bases from V and 6 bases from J, with 16 bases between. CDR3 loop: CASSLEGDPAFEQYF. The CDR3 DNA sequence: TGCGCCAGCAGCTTGGAGGGAGATCCTGCTTTCGAGCAGTACTTC.

This chain joins TRBV5-1 and TRBJ1-5, with D possibly TRBD1 on 5 matching bases. The V gene lost 4 bases and the J gene lost 6 bases, with 17 bases spanning the gap. The CDR3 is 15 residues long. Germline values: CDR1 SGHRS, CDR2 YFSETQ. CDR3 sequence reads: CASSPVGGAAQPQHF. In nucleotides, the CDR3 is TGCGCCAGCAGCCCGGTGGGGGGTGCGGCTCAGCCCCAGCATTTT.

This clonotype was seen more than once but under ten times. The gene calls are TRBV7-2 and TRBJ2-7; 8 bases fit TRBD1. The CDR3 runs to 13 residues. J lost 3 bases, V lost 3 bases, and 1 base had no gene match. Germline CDR1 is SGHTA and CDR2 is FQGNSA. The CDR3 reads CASSFRGRYEQYF. The CDR3 nucleotides read TGTGCCAGCAGCTTCAGGGGGCGCTACGAGCAGTACTTC.

This chain uses TRBV29-1 with TRBJ2-7, with a tentative D call TRBD1 (5 bases). Per germline, CDR1 SQVTM and CDR2 ANQGSEA. The V and J ends lost 4 bases and 5 bases respectively, with 12 bases between them. The CDR3 extends over 12 amino acids. The CDR3 loop is CSVGQYVDEQYF. CDR3 nucleotide sequence: TGCAGCGTTGGACAGTATGTCGACGAGCAGTACTTC.

This clonotype was seen only a few times. The rearrangement links TRBV25-1 to TRBJ2-7; D ambiguous. Per germline, CDR1 MGHDK and CDR2 SYGVNS. The CDR3 consists of 13 residues. Trimming left V 3 bases short and J 6 bases short, with 12 bases between. The CDR3 protein is CASSDPGLREQYF. CDR3 DNA: TGTGCCAGCAGTGACCCTGGCCTCCGCGAGCAGTACTTC.

The chain couples TRBV10-2 to TRBJ2-1, with TRBD2 as a possible D gene (5 bases). The CDR3 totals 15 residues. Looked up from germline, CDR1 is WSHSY and CDR2 is SAAADI. Trimming shortened V by 2 bases and J by 4 bases, and 12 bases separated the two germline ends. Written as DNA, the CDR3 is TGCGCCAGCAGTGAGAGGGCCCCGGGGTACAATGAGCAGTTCTTC. It codes for CASSERAPGYNEQFF.

The CDR3 nucleotides are TGTGCCAGCAGTTACCACCGGGGACAGGGCACAGATACGCAGTATTTT. Encoded protein: CASSYHRGQGTDTQYF. The V gene is TRBV6-5, the J gene TRBJ2-3; TRBD1 agrees at 8 bases. With 2 bases clipped from V and 1 base from J, the junction kept 5 bases outside the gene matches. This CDR3 is 16 amino acids long. The germline gives CDR1 MNHEY, CDR2 SVGAGI.

The table lists this clonotype with a few counts. The chain recombines TRBV29-1 with TRBJ2-1, with 12 bases matching TRBD2. The CDR3 consists of 13 residues. Losses at the gene ends were 7 bases for V and 4 bases for J; bases not matched to a gene: 2. CDR1 SQVTM and CDR2 ANQGSEA come from the germline V gene. This CDR3 reads CSAGTSGYNEQFF. The CDR3, as DNA: TGCAGCGCCGGGACTAGCGGGTACAATGAGCAGTTCTTC.

This clonotype was found a few times. The genes are TRBV7-9 and TRBJ1-5; D uncertain. V shed 7 bases and J shed 1 base, with 8 bases lying between them. This CDR3 has 13 amino acids. Germline assignment: CDR1 SEHNR and CDR2 FQNEAQ (reference sequence). The CDR3 bases are TGTGCCAGCACCGCCACCAGCAATCAGCCCCAGCATTTT. Residues: CASTATSNQPQHF. Full variable domain (missing parts from reference TRBV7-9 and TRBJ1-5): DTGVSQNPRHKITKRGQNVTFRCDPISEHNRLYWYRQTLGQGPEFLTYFQNEAQLEKSRLLSDRFSAERPKGSFSTLEIQRTEQGDSAMYLCASTATSNQPQHFGDGTRLSIL.

In its sample, this clonotype was seen a few times. This chain uses TRBV9 with TRBJ2-2, with 8 bases lining up with TRBD1. V dropped 3 bases and J dropped 6; count of bases not matched to a gene: 10. Germline loops: CDR1 SGDLS, CDR2 YYNGEE. CDR3 length: 16 residues. The CDR3 is CASSDGQGGGAGELFF. The CDR3 region has the DNA TGTGCCAGCAGCGACGGACAGGGAGGTGGGGCCGGGGAGCTGTTTTTT.